These 20 T cell receptor beta chains originate from one sample sequenced in a study of blood T cells in healthy people across ages. A J-beta primer mix and a sample-barcoded 5' primer were used in a second PCR of about 7 to 12 cycles. TCRdb re-called the 5' RACE reads with MiXCR, one entry per CDR3 protein. The table includes hundreds of thousands of distinct CDR3 sequences, more than 50% detected once. Sequenced sample: blood. The receptor set was obtained from a man in his forties in good health.

This chain connects TRBV7-2 to TRBJ2-5; D assignment may be TRBD1 or TRBD2 (6 bases each). V lost 4 bases, J lost 0 bases, and 12 bases lay in between. The CDR3 extends over 15 amino acids. Germline CDR1 reads SGHTA; CDR2 reads FQGNSA. The CDR3 here is CASSWGAADQETQYF. In DNA form, the CDR3 reads TGTGCCAGCAGCTGGGGGGCGGCAGACCAAGAGACCCAGTACTTC. The full variable domain, its missing parts supplied by reference TRBV7-2 and TRBJ2-5, is GAGVSQSPSNKVTEKGKDVELRCDPISGHTALYWYRQSLGQGLEFLIYFQGNSAPDKSGLPSDRFSAERTGGSVSTLTIQRTQQEDSAVYLCASSWGAADQETQYFGPGTRLLVL.

This sequence joins TRBV7-2 and TRBJ2-7; 7 bases match TRBD1. J gave up 0 bases and V 4 bases, and 6 bases lay outside the gene matches. Germline V gene data show CDR1 as SGHTA and CDR2 as FQGNSA. The length of the CDR3 is 15 residues. Here the CDR3 reads CASSSGQLSSYEQYF. In nucleotides, the CDR3 is TGTGCCAGCAGCTCGGGACAGCTGAGCTCCTACGAGCAGTACTTC.

V usage is TRBV10-3 and J usage is TRBJ1-4; D not certain. Looked up from germline, CDR1 is ENHRY and CDR2 is SYGVKD. The CDR3 sequence is 15 residues long. Trimming stripped 0 bases from V and 2 bases from J, with 7 bases between. The CDR3 DNA sequence: TGTGCCATCAGTGAGTCGTCGGGGACTAATGAAAAACTGTTTTTT. It encodes CAISESSGTNEKLFF.

This clonotype was observed a single time. The chain is built from TRBV12-3 or TRBV12-4 and TRBJ2-2; D is undetermined. The germline V and J ends were trimmed by 7 bases and 3 bases, with 3 bases remaining between them. This CDR3 has 11 amino acids. CDR3 nucleotide sequence: TGTGCCAGCACCGACACCGGGGAGCTGTTTTTT. This codes for CASTDTGELFF.

The gene calls are TRBV28 and TRBJ2-7; D may be TRBD1 (6 bases). Germline CDR1 is MDHEN and CDR2 is SYDVKM. V was trimmed by 6 bases and J by 3 bases, leaving 18 bases between them. The CDR3 sequence is 15 residues long. The CDR3 sequence: CASRSRGVAHYEQYF. The CDR3 nucleotides read TGTGCCAGCAGGAGCAGGGGTGTCGCTCACTACGAGCAGTACTTC.

This chain links TRBV5-1 with TRBJ1-1; the D gene is possibly TRBD1 (5 bases). Per the germline V gene, CDR1 is SGHRS and CDR2 is YFSETQ. Between the trimmed V and J ends, which lost 1 base and 1 base, there was a span of 11 bases. The CDR3 consists of 15 residues. CDR3: CASSLRGVPNTEAFF. The CDR3 DNA reads as TGCGCCAGCAGCTTGAGAGGGGTTCCGAACACTGAAGCTTTCTTT. Full variable domain (outside the CDR3, taken from reference TRBV5-1 and TRBJ1-1): KAGVTQTPRYLIKTRGQQVTLSCSPISGHRSVSWYQQTPGQGLQFLFEYFSETQRNKGNFPGRFSGRQFSNSRSEMNVSTLELGDSALYLCASSLRGVPNTEAFFGQGTRLTVV.

This clonotype was counted ten times or more. This sequence joins TRBV12-3 or TRBV12-4 and TRBJ1-1; TRBD1 is a possible D gene (6 bases). The length of the CDR3 is 14 residues. The V end was cut by 6 bases, the J end by 4 bases, with 15 bases between. The CDR3 DNA is TGTGCCAGCAGGAGAAAGGGGGGCGGCACTGAAGCTTTCTTT. Translation: CASRRKGGGTEAFF.

This clonotype came up a few times. The rearrangement uses TRBV5-5 and TRBJ2-7, with D unresolved. The CDR3 covers 14 residues. The ends were cut back, 2 bases at V and 6 bases at J, with 15 bases in the middle. Germline loops: CDR1 SGHKS, CDR2 YYEKEE (reference sequence). CDR3 loop: CASSFFMKGGEQYF. Here the CDR3 DNA reads TGTGCCAGCAGCTTCTTCATGAAGGGCGGCGAGCAGTACTTC.

V and J are TRBV6-2 or TRBV6-3 and TRBJ2-5; 7 nucleotides align to TRBD1. Germline CDR1 and CDR2: MNHEY and SVGEGT. The CDR3 is made up of 13 amino acids. The trim removed 2 bases at V and 11 bases at J, leaving 8 bases unmatched. Written as DNA, the CDR3 is TGTGCCAGCAGTTACGAGGGGGCGCGAGAGCAGTACTTC. Protein sequence: CASSYEGAREQYF.

V usage is TRBV7-9 and J usage is TRBJ2-7, with 7 bases fitting TRBD2. The CDR3 sequence is 16 residues long. The germline V gene encodes CDR1 SEHNR and CDR2 FQNEAQ (reference sequence). After removal of 1 base from V and 2 bases from J, the junction contained 8 bases not matched to a gene. The CDR3 coding sequence is TGTGCCAGCAGCTTAGTGTCCGGGACTACCACCTACGAGCAGTACTTC. Translated: CASSLVSGTTTYEQYF. Combining the CDR3 with reference TRBV7-9 and TRBJ2-7 gives the whole variable domain DTGVSQNPRHKITKRGQNVTFRCDPISEHNRLYWYRQTLGQGPEFLTYFQNEAQLEKSRLLSDRFSAERPKGSFSTLEIQRTEQGDSAMYLCASSLVSGTTTYEQYFGPGTRLTVT.

The rearrangement joins TRBV7-3 to TRBJ1-2, with D tentatively TRBD1 (6 bases). This CDR3 is 15 amino acids long. The germline V gene has CDR1 SGHTA and CDR2 FQGTGA. V lost 5 bases and J 4 bases, leaving 17 bases between the germline ends. Here the CDR3 reads CASSPYGGGGYGYTF. The DNA for the CDR3 is TGTGCCAGCAGCCCTTATGGGGGCGGAGGCTATGGCTACACCTTC.

The V and J genes are TRBV7-2 and TRBJ1-2; 7 nucleotides match TRBD1. V dropped 5 bases and J dropped 8; count of bases not matched to a gene: 11. Per the germline V gene, CDR1 is SGHTA and CDR2 is FQGNSA. The CDR3 sequence is 14 residues long. The CDR3 region is CASSPRDRVRGYTF. In DNA form, the CDR3 reads TGTGCCAGCAGCCCAAGAGACAGGGTTCGCGGCTACACCTTC.

The CDR3 nucleotides are TGCAGCGGAAGGGGGACGGGTAATGAAAAACTGTTTTTT. Translating it yields CSGRGTGNEKLFF. The rearrangement uses TRBV29-1 and TRBJ1-4, with TRBD1 as a possible D gene (6 bases). The V end was cut by 7 bases, the J end by 4 bases, with 13 bases between. Germline CDR1 reads SQVTM; CDR2 reads ANQGSEA. This CDR3 has 13 amino acids.

The CDR3 bases are TGTGCCAGCAGTACAGGGGGCTGGGAGCAGTACTTC. This gives the protein CASSTGGWEQYF. This sequence joins TRBV12-3 or TRBV12-4 and TRBJ2-7; 9 bases are a match to TRBD1. The CDR3 covers 12 residues. After removal of 5 bases from V and 7 bases from J, the junction contained 3 bases not matched to a gene.

The chain is built from TRBV9 and TRBJ2-5; D unclear. Germline V lookup: CDR1 SGDLS, CDR2 YYNGEE. The CDR3 is 13 amino acids. Trimming shortened V by 0 bases and J by 5 bases, and 8 bases separated the two germline ends. The CDR3 nucleotides read TGTGCCAGCAGCGTAGACCTGATGGAGACCCAGTACTTC. Its protein is CASSVDLMETQYF.

This clonotype turned up a few times. The genes are TRBV4-2 and TRBJ1-5; D is unclear. Germline V gene sequence: CDR1 LGHNA, CDR2 YNFKEQ. The CDR3 covers 15 residues. The ends were cut back, 3 bases at V and 1 base at J, with 10 bases in the middle. CDR3 DNA: TGTGCCAGCAGCCAGAAGGGTGGGAGCAATCAGCCCCAGCATTTT. It codes for CASSQKGGSNQPQHF.

The V and J genes are TRBV12-3 or TRBV12-4 and TRBJ2-1, with TRBD2 matching over 10 bases. V lost 3 bases to trimming and J lost 5 bases; unmatched junction nucleotides: 10. The CDR3 totals 17 residues. The CDR3 spells CASSFGTSGIWDNEQFF. CDR3 nucleotide sequence: TGTGCCAGCAGTTTTGGAACTAGCGGGATCTGGGACAATGAGCAGTTCTTC.

Only a few counts were recorded for this clonotype. The chain is built from TRBV7-9 and TRBJ1-6; the D is unclear. Germline assignment: CDR1 SEHNR and CDR2 FQNEAQ (reference sequence). The CDR3 has 14 residues. V was clipped by 1 base and J by 14 bases, with 15 bases between them. The CDR3 DNA follows: TGTGCCAGCAGCTTAGGTTATGGCACCCTCACCCTCCACTTT. It translates to CASSLGYGTLTLHF.

This clonotype was seen more than once but under ten times. The chain uses TRBV4-2 and TRBJ2-2, with 11 bases aligning to TRBD2. The V segment lost 0 bases and the J segment 4 bases; nucleotides outside the gene matches: 4. From germline, CDR1 is LGHNA and CDR2 YNFKEQ. The CDR3 totals 17 residues. CDR3 sequence reads: CASSQDLAGGGTGELFF. The DNA for the CDR3 is TGTGCCAGCAGCCAAGATCTAGCGGGAGGTGGCACCGGGGAGCTGTTTTTT.

A few counts support this clonotype. This chain links TRBV19 with TRBJ1-2; D unclear. Trimming removed 5 bases from V and 1 base from J, with 8 bases in between. CDR1 is LNHDA and CDR2 is SQIVND in the germline V gene (reference sequence). This CDR3 has 13 amino acids. DNA for the CDR3: TGTGCCAGTAGTGAACCGCGTAACTATGGCTACACCTTC. Its translation is CASSEPRNYGYTF.